The 9 T cell receptor beta chains given below trace back to one sample, sequenced in a study of blood T cell repertoires in COVID-19. Generated by immunoSEQ multiplex PCR, the TCRdb table keeps only in-frame clones and is missing some. The sample consists of 150,000 or so clones, about 83% of them appearing once. The sequenced sample was PBMCs or T cells enriched from blood (not recorded which). The receptors here all came from a woman aged 50 to 60 in a cohort exposed to, infected with or recovered from COVID-19 (not recorded which).

This chain joins TRBV5-5 and TRBJ2-3; maybe TRBD2 (6 bases). Deletions cut 4 bases from V and 2 bases from J, with 17 bases between. Per germline, CDR1 SGHKS and CDR2 YYEKEE (reference sequence). This CDR3 comprises 16 residues. The CDR3 protein is CASSLAFSGYTDTQYF. For the CDR3, the DNA is TGTGCCAGCAGCCTAGCGTTTAGCGGATACACAGATACGCAGTATTTT.

This sequence joins TRBV10-3 and TRBJ2-1; a weak D match, TRBD1 (5 bases). The CDR3 has 15 amino acids. The V end lost 3 bases, the J end lost 4 bases, and 13 bases lay between the germline ends. CDR1 is ENHRY and CDR2 is SYGVKD in the germline V gene. The DNA for the CDR3 is TGTGCCATCAGTGACAGGGCTACCACATACAATGAGCAGTTCTTC. Translating gives CAISDRATTYNEQFF.

The chain uses TRBV3-1 (or the pseudogene TRBV3-2) and TRBJ2-1, with a weak D call TRBD1 (7 bases). Germline CDR1 LGHDT, CDR2 YNNKEL (reference sequence). The CDR3 covers 16 residues. V lost 1 base and J 8 bases, leaving 18 bases between the germline ends. The CDR3 reads CASSQVGRGRGDEQFF. CDR3 nucleotides: TGTGCCAGCAGCCAAGTGGGAAGGGGCAGGGGGGATGAGCAGTTCTTC.

The chain uses TRBV5-5 and TRBJ1-2, with D unresolved. V was cut by 1 base and J by 0 bases, with 16 bases left in between. The CDR3 extends over 17 amino acids. Germline V gene sequence: CDR1 SGHKS, CDR2 YYEKEE (reference sequence). CDR3 nucleotides: TGTGCCAGCAGCTTGCCAGAAGGTCGGAGACCTAACTATGGCTACACCTTC. Translated: CASSLPEGRRPNYGYTF.

CDR3 coding DNA: TGTGCCAGCCAATTCGGCCTGGGGGGACAGATCTCTGGGGCCAACGTCCTGACTTTC. It encodes CASQFGLGGQISGANVLTF. The chain uses TRBV19 and TRBJ2-6, with a possible D match to TRBD1 (7 bases). The germline V gene has CDR1 LNHDA and CDR2 SQIVND (reference sequence). The germline V and J ends were trimmed by 9 bases and 0 bases, with 24 bases remaining between them. The CDR3 covers 19 residues.

This clone was seen a single time. J is TRBJ2-2 and V is TRBV3-1 (or the pseudogene TRBV3-2); D ambiguous. V lost 1 base, J lost 1 base, and 4 bases lay in between. The CDR3 consists of 14 residues. Per the germline V gene, CDR1 is LGHDT and CDR2 is YNNKEL (reference sequence). For the CDR3, the DNA is TGTGCCAGCAGCCAAGGACTGAACACCGGGGAGCTGTTTTTT. The encoded protein is CASSQGLNTGELFF.

V usage is TRBV2 and J usage is TRBJ2-7; D may be TRBD2 (6 bases). The CDR3 extends over 15 amino acids. The V end lost 4 bases, the J end lost 4 bases, and 17 bases lay between the germline ends. Germline V gene lookup returns CDR1 SNHLY and CDR2 FYNNEI. The CDR3 here is CASSGVGGPRYEQYF. In DNA form, the CDR3 reads TGTGCCAGCAGTGGGGTCGGGGGTCCCAGGTACGAGCAGTACTTC.

The count of this clone is one. The chain combines TRBV27 with TRBJ1-4, with D unclear. Germline V gene data show CDR1 as MNHEY and CDR2 as SMNVEV (reference sequence). The CDR3 is 15 amino acids. V lost 5 bases and J lost 8, with 18 bases in between. Here the CDR3 reads CASSPDDEGWEKLFF. CDR3 nucleotides: TGTGCCAGCAGTCCCGACGACGAGGGTTGGGAAAAACTGTTTTTT.

V is TRBV5-4 and J is TRBJ1-2; TRBD1 aligns across 12 bases. Per germline, CDR1 SGHNT and CDR2 YYREEE (reference sequence). V shed 2 bases and J 3 bases; nucleotides not matched to a gene: 8. The CDR3 has 17 amino acids. The CDR3 DNA sequence: TGTGCCAGCAGCTTAACGGGACAGGGGGCACGATACTATGGCTACACCTTC. Translating gives CASSLTGQGARYYGYTF.